This T cell receptor beta chain was sequenced in a study of human T cells and chemical hapten exposure. Study-wide context: 2% DPC was applied to approximately 2 cm by approximately 2 cm of upper inner arm skin for sensitization.

As to time point: pre-sensitization, week 0. Treatment noted: therapeutic diphenylcyclopropenone sensitization with weekly scalp DPC. Germline CDR1 reads SGHTA; CDR2 reads FQGNSA. CDR3 size: 14 residues. Between the trimmed V and J ends, which lost 5 bases and 7 bases, there was a span of 17 bases. The library put unique molecular identifiers onto individual cDNA molecules. Authors' processing steps: From around 20,000 to 690,000 TCRs were found per sample, with a median of 95,638. Using its own MiXCR run on the RACE reads, TCRdb lists one record per CDR3 protein. The V and J calls, along with clone size, are taken from TCRdb and not from the paper's own processing. The profile shows about 260,000 distinct CDR3 sequences, about 9.4% of them singletons.

The chain recombines TRBV7-2 with TRBJ2-5; maybe TRBD1 (5 bases). The source is a woman aged 40 to 50 with alopecia areata. Some clones in this sample may be carry-over from other donors' samples. Here the sequenced sample was whole blood, taken in connection with sensitization to the hapten diphenylcyclopropenone (DPC). Written as DNA, the CDR3 is TGTGCCAGCAGCCCCCGAAGGGGCCCGGGGACCCAGTACTTC. Amino acids: CASSPRRGPGTQYF.